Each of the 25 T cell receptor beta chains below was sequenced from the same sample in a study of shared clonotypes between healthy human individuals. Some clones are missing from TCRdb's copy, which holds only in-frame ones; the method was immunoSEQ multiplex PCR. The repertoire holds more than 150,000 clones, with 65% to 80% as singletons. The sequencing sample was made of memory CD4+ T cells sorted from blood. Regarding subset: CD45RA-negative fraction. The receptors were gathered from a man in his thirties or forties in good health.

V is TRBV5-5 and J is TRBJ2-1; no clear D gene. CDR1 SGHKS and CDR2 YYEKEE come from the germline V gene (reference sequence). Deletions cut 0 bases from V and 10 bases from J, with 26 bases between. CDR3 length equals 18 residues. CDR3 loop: CASSLAVTRTLTPGEQFF. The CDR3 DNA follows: TGTGCCAGCAGCTTGGCCGTTACGAGAACCCTCACCCCTGGAGAGCAGTTCTTC. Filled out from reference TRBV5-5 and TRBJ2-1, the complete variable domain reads DAGVTQSPTHLIKTRGQQVTLRCSPISGHKSVSWYQQVLGQGPQFIFQYYEKEERGRGNFPDRFSARQFPNYSSELNVNALLLGDSALYLCASSLAVTRTLTPGEQFFGPGTRLTVL.

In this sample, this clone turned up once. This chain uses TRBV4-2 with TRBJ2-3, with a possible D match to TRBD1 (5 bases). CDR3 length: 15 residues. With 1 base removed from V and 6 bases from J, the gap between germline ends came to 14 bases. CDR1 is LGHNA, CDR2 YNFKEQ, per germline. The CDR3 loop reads CASSQVTAKADTQYF. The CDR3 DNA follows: TGTGCCAGCAGCCAAGTGACAGCCAAGGCGGATACGCAGTATTTT.

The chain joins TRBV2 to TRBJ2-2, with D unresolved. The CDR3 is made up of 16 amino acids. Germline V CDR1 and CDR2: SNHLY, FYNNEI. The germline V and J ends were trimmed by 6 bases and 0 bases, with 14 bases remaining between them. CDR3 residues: CASRTGWSSNTGELFF. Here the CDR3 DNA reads TGTGCCAGCAGGACGGGCTGGAGTTCGAACACCGGGGAGCTGTTTTTT. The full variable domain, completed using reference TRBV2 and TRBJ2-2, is EPEVTQTPSHQVTQMGQEVILRCVPISNHLYFYWYRQILGQKVEFLVSFYNNEISEKSEIFDDQFSVERPDGSNFTLKIRSTKLEDSAMYFCASRTGWSSNTGELFFGEGSRLTVL.

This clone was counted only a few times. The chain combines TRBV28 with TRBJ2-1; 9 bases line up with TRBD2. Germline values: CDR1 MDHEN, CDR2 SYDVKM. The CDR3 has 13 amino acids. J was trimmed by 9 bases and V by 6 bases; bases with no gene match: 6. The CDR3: CASSYPRGGEQFF. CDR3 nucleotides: TGTGCCAGCAGCTACCCGCGGGGGGGTGAGCAGTTCTTC.

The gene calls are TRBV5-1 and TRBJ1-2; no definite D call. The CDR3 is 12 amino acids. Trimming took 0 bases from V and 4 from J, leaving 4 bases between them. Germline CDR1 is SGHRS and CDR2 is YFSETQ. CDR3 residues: CASSLDSYGYTF. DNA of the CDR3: TGCGCCAGCAGCTTGGACAGCTATGGCTACACCTTC.

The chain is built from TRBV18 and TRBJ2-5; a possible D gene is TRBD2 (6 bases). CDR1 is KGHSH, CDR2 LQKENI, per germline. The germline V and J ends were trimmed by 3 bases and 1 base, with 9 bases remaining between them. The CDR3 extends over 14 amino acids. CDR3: CASSPGGTQETQYF. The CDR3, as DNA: TGTGCCAGCTCACCTGGGGGGACCCAAGAGACCCAGTACTTC.

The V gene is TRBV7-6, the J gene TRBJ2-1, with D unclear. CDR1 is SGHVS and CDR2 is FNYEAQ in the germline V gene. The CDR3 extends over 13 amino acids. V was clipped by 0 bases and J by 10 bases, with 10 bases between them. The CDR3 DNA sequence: TGTGCCAGCAGCTTAGCATCATTAGAGGAGCAGTTCTTC. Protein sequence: CASSLASLEEQFF.

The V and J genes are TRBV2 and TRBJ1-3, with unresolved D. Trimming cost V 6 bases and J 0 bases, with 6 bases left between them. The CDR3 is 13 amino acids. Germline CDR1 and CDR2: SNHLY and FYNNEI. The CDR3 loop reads CASRAGSGNTIYF. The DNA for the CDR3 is TGTGCCAGCAGGGCAGGCTCTGGAAACACCATATATTTT. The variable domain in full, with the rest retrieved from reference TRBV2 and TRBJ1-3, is EPEVTQTPSHQVTQMGQEVILRCVPISNHLYFYWYRQILGQKVEFLVSFYNNEISEKSEIFDDQFSVERPDGSNFTLKIRSTKLEDSAMYFCASRAGSGNTIYFGEGSWLTVV.

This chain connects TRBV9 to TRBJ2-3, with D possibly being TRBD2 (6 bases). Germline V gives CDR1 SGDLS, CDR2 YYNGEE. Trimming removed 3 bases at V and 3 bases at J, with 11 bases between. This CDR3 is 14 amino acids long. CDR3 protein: CASSDRGRTDTQYF. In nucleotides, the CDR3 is TGTGCCAGCAGCGATCGGGGGAGAACAGATACGCAGTATTTT. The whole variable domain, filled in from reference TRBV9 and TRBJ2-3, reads DSGVTQTPKHLITATGQRVTLRCSPRSGDLSVYWYQQSLDQGLQFLIQYYNGEERAKGNILERFSAQQFPDLHSELNLSSLELGDSALYFCASSDRGRTDTQYFGPGTRLTVL.

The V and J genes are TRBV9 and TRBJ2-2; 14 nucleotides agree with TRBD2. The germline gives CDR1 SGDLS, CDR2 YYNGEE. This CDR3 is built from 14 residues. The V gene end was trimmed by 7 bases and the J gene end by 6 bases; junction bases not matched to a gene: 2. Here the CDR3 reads CASRLAGGAGELFF. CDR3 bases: TGTGCCAGCCGACTAGCGGGAGGGGCCGGGGAGCTGTTTTTT.

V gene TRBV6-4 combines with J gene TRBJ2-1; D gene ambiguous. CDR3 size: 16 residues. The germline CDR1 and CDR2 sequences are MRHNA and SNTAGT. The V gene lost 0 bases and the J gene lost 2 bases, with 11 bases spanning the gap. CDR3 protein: CASSDSWQEAYNEQFF. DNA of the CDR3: TGTGCCAGCAGTGACTCTTGGCAGGAAGCCTACAATGAGCAGTTCTTC.

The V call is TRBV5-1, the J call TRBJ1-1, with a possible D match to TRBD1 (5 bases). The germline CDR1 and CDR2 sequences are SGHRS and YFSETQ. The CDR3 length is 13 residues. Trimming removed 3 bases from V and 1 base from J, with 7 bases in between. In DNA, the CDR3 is TGCGCCAGCAGCTACGGACAGAACACTGAAGCTTTCTTT. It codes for CASSYGQNTEAFF.

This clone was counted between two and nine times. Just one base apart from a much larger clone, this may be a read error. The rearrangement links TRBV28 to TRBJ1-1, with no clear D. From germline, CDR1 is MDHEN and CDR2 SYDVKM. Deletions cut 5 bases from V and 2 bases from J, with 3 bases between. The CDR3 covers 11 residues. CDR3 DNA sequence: TGTGCCAGCAGTGTAAACACTGAAGCTTTCTTT. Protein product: CASSVNTEAFF.

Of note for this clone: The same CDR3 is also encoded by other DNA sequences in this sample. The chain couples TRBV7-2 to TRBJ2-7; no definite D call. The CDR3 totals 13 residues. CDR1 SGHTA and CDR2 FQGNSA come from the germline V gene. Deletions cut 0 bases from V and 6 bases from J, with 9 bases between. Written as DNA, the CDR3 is TGTGCCAGCAGCTTAGCAGGAGTCGGCGAGCAGTACTTC. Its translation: CASSLAGVGEQYF.

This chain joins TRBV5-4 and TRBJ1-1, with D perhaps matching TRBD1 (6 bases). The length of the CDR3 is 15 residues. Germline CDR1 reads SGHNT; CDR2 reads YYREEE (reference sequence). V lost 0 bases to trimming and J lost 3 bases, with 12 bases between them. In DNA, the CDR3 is TGTGCCAGCAGCTTGGGGGGGCCCCTTGACACTGAAGCTTTCTTT. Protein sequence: CASSLGGPLDTEAFF.

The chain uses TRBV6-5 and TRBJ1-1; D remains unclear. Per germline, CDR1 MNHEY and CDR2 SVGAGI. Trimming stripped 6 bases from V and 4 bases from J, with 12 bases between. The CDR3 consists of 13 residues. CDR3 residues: CASRTTGVTEAFF. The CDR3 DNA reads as TGTGCCAGCAGGACGACGGGAGTCACTGAAGCTTTCTTT.

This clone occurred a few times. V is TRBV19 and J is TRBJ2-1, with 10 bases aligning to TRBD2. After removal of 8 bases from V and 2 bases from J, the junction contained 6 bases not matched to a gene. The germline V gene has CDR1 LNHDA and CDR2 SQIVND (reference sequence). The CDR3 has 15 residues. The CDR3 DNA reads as TGTGCCAGTCGACCTAGCGGGAGAACCTACAATGAGCAGTTCTTC. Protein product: CASRPSGRTYNEQFF.

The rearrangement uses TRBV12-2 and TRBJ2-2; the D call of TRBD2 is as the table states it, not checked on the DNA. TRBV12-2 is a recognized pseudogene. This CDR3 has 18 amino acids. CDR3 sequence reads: CASRLKRGLAGCTGELFF. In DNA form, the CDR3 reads TGTGCAAGTCGCTTAAAAAGGGGACTGGCAGGCTGCACCGGGGAGCTGTTTTTT.

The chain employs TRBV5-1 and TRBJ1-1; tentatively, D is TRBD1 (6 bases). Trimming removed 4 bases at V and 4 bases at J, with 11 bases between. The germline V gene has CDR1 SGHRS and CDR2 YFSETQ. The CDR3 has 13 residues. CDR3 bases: TGCGCCAGCAGCGAGCGAGGGGGCACTGAAGCTTTCTTT. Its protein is CASSERGGTEAFF.

Here the CDR3 DNA reads TGCGCCAGCAGCTTATCACCCGGAGAGACCCAGTACTTC. Translating gives CASSLSPGETQYF. The V gene is TRBV5-1, the J gene TRBJ2-5; D call uncertain. The CDR3 spans 13 residues. The ends were cut back, 2 bases at V and 4 bases at J, with 9 bases in the middle. Germline V gene sequence: CDR1 SGHRS, CDR2 YFSETQ.

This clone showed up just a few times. DNA for the CDR3: TGTGCCAGCAGAACATACGGTAACTATGGCTACACCTTC. Residues: CASRTYGNYGYTF. The rearrangement links TRBV6-1 to TRBJ1-2; D not certain. V was cut by 6 bases and J by 1 base, with 9 bases left in between. From germline, CDR1 is MNHNS and CDR2 SASEGT. The CDR3 length is 13 residues.

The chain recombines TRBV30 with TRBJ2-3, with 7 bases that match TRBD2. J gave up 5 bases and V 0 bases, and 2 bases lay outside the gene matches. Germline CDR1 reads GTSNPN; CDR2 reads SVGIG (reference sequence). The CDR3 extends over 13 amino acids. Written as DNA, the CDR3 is TGTGCCTGGAGTGTACCGGGGGGAGATACGCAGTATTTT. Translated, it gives CAWSVPGGDTQYF. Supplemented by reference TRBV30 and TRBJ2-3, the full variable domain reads SQTIHQWPATLVQPVGSPLSLECTVEGTSNPNLYWYRQAAGRGLQLLFYSVGIGQISSEVPQNLSASRPQDRQFILSSKKLLLSDSGFYLCAWSVPGGDTQYFGPGTRLTVL.

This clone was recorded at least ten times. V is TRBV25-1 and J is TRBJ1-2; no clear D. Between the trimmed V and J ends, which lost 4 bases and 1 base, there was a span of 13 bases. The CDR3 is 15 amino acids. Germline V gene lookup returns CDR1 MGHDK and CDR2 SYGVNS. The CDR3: CASSGADLGNYGYTF. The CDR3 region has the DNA TGTGCCAGCAGTGGCGCGGATCTGGGTAACTATGGCTACACCTTC.

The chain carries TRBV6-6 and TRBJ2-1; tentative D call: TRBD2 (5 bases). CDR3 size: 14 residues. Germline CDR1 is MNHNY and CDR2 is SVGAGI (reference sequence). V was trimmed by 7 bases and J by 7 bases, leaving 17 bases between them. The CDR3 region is CASTFTRIDNEQFF. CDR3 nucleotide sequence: TGTGCCAGCACTTTTACTAGGATTGATAATGAGCAGTTCTTC.

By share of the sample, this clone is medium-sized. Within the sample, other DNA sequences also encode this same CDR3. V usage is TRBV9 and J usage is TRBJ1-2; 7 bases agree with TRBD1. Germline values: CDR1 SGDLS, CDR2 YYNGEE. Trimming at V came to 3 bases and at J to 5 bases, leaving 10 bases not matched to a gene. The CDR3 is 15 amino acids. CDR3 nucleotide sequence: TGTGCCAGCAGCGCCGGAGACAGGGTGTCGTATGGCTACACCTTC. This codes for CASSAGDRVSYGYTF.